This T cell receptor (beta chain) stems from a study of spatial heterogeneity in lung cancer. At the level of the study: A module score for T cells, taken from matched bulk RNA-seq, correlated strongly with TCR transcript counts in tumor regions. Study-wide results and caveats: As ubiquitous and regional nonsynonymous mutations varied, counts of ubiquitous and regional expanded TCRs tracked them, respectively. It was found that expanded intratumoral alpha and beta TCR counts tracked tumor mutation counts.

Indicated time point: sample taken at primary tumor resection. Without sorting, whole RNA was sequenced from tumor, nontumor lung or frozen PBMC. CDR1 is SQVTM, CDR2 ANQGSEA, per germline. Losses at the gene ends were 4 bases for V and 9 bases for J; bases not matched to a gene: 18. CDR3 length: 16 residues. This clonotype is termed medium-sized. Its antigen remains unidentified. In the library, each TCR cDNA molecule bore its own unique molecular identifier. Via MiXCR, TCRdb re-called the 5' RACE reads, giving one row per CDR3 protein. The repertoire holds about 6,800 distinct CDR3 sequences, with more than 13% as singletons.

The chain combines TRBV29-1 with TRBJ2-3, with 8 bases matching TRBD2. The TCR was taken from a female donor with early-stage non-small cell lung cancer. This material consisted of lung tumor tissue, taken at surgery. Written as DNA, the CDR3 is TGCAGCGTTGTCATCAGGTCGGGGGGGCCTTTGTTCACGCAGTATTTT. Protein sequence: CSVVIRSGGPLFTQYF.